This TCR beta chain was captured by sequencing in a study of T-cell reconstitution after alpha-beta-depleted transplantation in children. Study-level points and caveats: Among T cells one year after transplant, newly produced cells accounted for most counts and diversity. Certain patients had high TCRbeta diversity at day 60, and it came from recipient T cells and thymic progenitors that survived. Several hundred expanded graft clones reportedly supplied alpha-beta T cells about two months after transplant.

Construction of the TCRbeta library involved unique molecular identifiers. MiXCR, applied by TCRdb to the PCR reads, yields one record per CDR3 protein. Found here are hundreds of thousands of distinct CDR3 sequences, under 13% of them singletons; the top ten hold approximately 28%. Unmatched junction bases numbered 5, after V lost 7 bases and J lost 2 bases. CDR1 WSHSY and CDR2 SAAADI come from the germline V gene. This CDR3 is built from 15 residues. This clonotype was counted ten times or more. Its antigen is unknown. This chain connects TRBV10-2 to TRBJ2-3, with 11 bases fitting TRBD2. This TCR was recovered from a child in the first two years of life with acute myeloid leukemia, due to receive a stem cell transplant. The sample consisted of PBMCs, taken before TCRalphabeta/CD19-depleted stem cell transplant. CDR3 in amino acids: CASILAGGHTDTQYF. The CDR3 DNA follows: TGCGCCAGCATCTTAGCGGGAGGGCACACAGATACGCAGTATTTT.